This T cell receptor (beta chain) was captured in a study of vaccination effects on CD4 cells after COVID-19. Clones were sequenced by immunoSEQ multiplex PCR, and TCRdb holds only the in-frame ones, with some missing. The table has roughly 71,000 clones, under 80% seen once; the top ten hold 0.75% to 1%. Regarding this clone: Its antigen is unidentified.

This CDR3 is built from 15 residues. Unmatched junction bases numbered 8, after V lost 2 bases and J lost 5 bases. CDR1 is MGHRA and CDR2 is YSYEKL in the germline V gene. After expansion with viral peptide pools in the ViraFEST assay, antigen-specific CD4+ T cells were sequenced. Around day 10 of culture, CD4+ T cells were separated out. Participants were given two doses of BNT162b2 or mRNA-1273 vaccine. The source material was CD4+ T cells from PBMCs cultured with HCoV-OC43 spike peptides, sampled after COVID-19 vaccination. Subset specified: HCoV-OC43 spike overlapping peptide pool stimulation. This sequence originates from a human donor who received a COVID-19 vaccine. The gene calls are TRBV4-1 and TRBJ1-2, with 7 bases identical to TRBD1. CDR3 amino acids: CASSQRQGAEYGYTF. CDR3 in DNA: TGCGCCAGCAGCCAACGACAGGGTGCGGAATATGGCTACACCTTC.